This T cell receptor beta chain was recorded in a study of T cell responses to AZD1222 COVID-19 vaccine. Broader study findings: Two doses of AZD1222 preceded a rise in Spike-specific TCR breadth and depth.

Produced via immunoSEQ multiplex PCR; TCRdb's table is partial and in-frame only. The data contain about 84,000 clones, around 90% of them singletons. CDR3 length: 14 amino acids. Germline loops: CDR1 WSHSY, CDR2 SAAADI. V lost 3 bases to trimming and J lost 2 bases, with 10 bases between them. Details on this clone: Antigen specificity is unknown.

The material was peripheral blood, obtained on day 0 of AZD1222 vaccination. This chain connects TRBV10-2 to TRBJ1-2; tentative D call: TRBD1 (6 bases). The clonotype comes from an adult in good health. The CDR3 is CASSEAGVNYGYTF. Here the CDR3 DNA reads TGCGCCAGCAGTGAAGCAGGGGTGAACTATGGCTACACCTTC.